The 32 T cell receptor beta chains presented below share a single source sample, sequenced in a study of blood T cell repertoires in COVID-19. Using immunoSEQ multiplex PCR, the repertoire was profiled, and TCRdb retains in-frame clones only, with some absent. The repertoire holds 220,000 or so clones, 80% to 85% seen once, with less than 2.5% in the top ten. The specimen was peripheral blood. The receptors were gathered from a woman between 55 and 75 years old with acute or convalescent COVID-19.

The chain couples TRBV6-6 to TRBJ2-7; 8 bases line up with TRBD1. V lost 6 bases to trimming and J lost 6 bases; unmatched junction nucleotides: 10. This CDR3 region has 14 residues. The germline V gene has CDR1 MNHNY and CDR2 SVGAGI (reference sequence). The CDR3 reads CASSHRQGSGEQYF. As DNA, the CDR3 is TGTGCCAGCAGCCACCGACAGGGGAGCGGCGAGCAGTACTTC.

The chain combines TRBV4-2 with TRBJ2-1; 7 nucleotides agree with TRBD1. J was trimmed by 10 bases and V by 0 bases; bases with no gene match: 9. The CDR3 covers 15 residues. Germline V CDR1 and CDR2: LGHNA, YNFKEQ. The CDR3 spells CASSQDLTGAYEQFF. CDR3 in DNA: TGTGCCAGCAGCCAAGATCTAACAGGGGCTTACGAGCAGTTCTTC.

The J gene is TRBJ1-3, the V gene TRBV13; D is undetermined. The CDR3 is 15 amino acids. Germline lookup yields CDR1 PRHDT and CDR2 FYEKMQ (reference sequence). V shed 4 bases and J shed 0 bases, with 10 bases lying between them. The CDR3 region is CASSSVRSSGNTIYF. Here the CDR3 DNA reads TGTGCCAGCAGCTCTGTCCGTTCCTCTGGAAACACCATATATTTT.

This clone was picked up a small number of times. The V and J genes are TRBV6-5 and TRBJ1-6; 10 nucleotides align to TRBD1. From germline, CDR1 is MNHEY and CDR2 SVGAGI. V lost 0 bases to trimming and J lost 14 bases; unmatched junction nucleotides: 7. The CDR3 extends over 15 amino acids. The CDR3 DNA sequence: TGTGCCAGCAGTTACTCCCGGGACAGGGGAGGCTCCCTCCACTTT. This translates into CASSYSRDRGGSLHF.

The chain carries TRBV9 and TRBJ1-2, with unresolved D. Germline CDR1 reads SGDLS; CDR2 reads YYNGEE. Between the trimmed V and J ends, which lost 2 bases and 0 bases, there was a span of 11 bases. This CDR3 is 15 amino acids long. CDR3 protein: CASSVSKGANYGYTF. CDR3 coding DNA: TGTGCCAGCAGCGTTTCTAAAGGAGCTAACTATGGCTACACCTTC.

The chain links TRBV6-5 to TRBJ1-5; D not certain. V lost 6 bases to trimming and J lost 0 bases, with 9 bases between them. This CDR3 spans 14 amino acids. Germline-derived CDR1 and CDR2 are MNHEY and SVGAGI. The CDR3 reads CASREGYSNQPQHF. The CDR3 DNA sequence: TGTGCCAGCAGAGAGGGTTATAGCAATCAGCCCCAGCATTTT.

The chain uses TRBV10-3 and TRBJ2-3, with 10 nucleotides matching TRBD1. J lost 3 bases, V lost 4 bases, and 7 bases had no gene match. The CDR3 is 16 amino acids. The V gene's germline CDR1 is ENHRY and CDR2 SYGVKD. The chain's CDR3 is CAISGDRGEITDTQYF. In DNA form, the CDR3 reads TGTGCCATCAGTGGGGACAGGGGCGAGATTACAGATACGCAGTATTTT.

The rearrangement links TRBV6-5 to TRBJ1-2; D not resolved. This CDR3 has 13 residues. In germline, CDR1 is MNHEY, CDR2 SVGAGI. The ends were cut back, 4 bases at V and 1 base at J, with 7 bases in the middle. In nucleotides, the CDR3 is TGTGCCAGCAGTTCTACAGTTAACTATGGCTACACCTTC. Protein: CASSSTVNYGYTF.

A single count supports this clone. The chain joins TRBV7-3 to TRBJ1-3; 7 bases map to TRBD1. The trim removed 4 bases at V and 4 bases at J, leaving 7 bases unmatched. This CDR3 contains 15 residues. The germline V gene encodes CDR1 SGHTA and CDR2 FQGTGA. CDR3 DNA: TGTGCCAGCAGCTCCCTCCGGACAGGAGGAAACACCATATATTTT. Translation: CASSSLRTGGNTIYF. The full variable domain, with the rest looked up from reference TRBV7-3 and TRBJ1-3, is GAGVSQTPSNKVTEKGKYVELRCDPISGHTALYWYRQSLGQGPEFLIYFQGTGAADDSGLPNDRFFAVRPEGSVSTLKIQRTERGDSAVYLCASSSLRTGGNTIYFGEGSWLTVV.

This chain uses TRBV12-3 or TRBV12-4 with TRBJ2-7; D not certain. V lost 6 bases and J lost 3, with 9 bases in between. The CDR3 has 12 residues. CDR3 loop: CASSTTGYEQYF. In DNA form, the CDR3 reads TGTGCCAGCAGCACGACGGGCTACGAGCAGTACTTC.

CDR3 amino acids: CASSLTGGSYNEQFF. CDR3 coding DNA: TGTGCCAGCAGCTTAACCGGGGGCTCCTACAATGAGCAGTTCTTC. This chain connects TRBV7-8 to TRBJ2-1; maybe TRBD2 (6 bases). The CDR3 sequence is 15 residues long. Germline V gene data show CDR1 as SGHVS and CDR2 as FQNEAQ. The V gene lost 2 bases and the J gene lost 0 bases, with 8 bases spanning the gap. Full variable domain (outside the CDR3, taken from reference TRBV7-8 and TRBJ2-1): GAGVSQSPRYKVAKRGQDVALRCDPISGHVSLFWYQQALGQGPEFLTYFQNEAQLDKSGLPSDRFFAERPEGSVSTLKIQRTQQEDSAVYLCASSLTGGSYNEQFFGPGTRLTVL.

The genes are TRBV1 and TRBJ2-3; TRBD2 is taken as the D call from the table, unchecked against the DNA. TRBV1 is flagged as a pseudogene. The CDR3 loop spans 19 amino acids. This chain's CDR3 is CTSSRRRRGGYFGTDTQYF. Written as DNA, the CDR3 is TGCACCAGCAGCCGCCGGAGGCGGGGGGGCTATTTTGGCACAGATACGCAGTATTTT.

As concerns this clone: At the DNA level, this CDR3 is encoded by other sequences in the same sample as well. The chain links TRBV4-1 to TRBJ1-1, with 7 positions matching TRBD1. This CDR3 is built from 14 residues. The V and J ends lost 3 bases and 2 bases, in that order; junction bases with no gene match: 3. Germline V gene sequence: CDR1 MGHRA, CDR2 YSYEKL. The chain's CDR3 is CASSQGQLNTEAFF. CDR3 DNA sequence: TGCGCCAGCAGCCAGGGACAGCTAAACACTGAAGCTTTCTTT.

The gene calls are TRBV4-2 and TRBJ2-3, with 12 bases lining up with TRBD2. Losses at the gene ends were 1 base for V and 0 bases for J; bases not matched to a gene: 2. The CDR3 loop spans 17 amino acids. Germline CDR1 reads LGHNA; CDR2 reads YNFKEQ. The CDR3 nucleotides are TGTGCCAGCAGCCAAGTTCTAGCGGGGGGGAGCACAGATACGCAGTATTTT. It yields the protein CASSQVLAGGSTDTQYF.

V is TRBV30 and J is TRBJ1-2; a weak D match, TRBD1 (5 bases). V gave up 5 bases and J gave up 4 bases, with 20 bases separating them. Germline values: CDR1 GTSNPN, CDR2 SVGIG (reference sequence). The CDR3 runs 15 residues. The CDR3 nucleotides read TGTGCCTGGGCCGGGACGAGGGGCGGGATCTATGGCTACACCTTC. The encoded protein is CAWAGTRGGIYGYTF.

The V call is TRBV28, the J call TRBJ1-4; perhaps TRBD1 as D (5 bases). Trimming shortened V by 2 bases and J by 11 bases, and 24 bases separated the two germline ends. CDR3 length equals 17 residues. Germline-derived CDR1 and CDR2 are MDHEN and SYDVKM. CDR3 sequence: CASSLGQTPYRGSKLFF. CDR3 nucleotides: TGTGCCAGCAGTTTAGGGCAGACCCCCTACCGGGGGTCCAAACTGTTTTTT.

The CDR3 loop is CASSLSGVNEQYF. The CDR3 coding sequence is TGTGCCAGCAGTTTATCGGGCGTAAACGAGCAGTACTTC. This sequence joins TRBV27 and TRBJ2-7; D is uncertain. V was trimmed by 0 bases and J by 5 bases, leaving 8 bases between them. This CDR3 comprises 13 residues. Germline CDR1 reads MNHEY; CDR2 reads SMNVEV (reference sequence).

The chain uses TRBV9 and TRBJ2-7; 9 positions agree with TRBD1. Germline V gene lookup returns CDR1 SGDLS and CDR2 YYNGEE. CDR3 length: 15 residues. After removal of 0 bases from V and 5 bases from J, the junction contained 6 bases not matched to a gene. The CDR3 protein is CASSVDGTGTNEQYF. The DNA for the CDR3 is TGTGCCAGCAGCGTAGATGGGACAGGGACTAACGAGCAGTACTTC.

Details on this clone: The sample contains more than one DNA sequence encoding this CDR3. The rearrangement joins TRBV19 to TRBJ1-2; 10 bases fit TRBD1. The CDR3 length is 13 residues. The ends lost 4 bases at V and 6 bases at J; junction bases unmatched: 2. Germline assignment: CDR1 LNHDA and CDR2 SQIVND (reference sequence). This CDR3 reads CASSRGQGNGYTF. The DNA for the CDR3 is TGTGCCAGTAGTAGGGGACAGGGGAATGGCTACACCTTC. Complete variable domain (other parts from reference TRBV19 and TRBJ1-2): DGGITQSPKYLFRKEGQNVTLSCEQNLNHDAMYWYRQDPGQGLRLIYYSQIVNDFQKGDIAEGYSVSREKKESFPLTVTSAQKNPTAFYLCASSRGQGNGYTFGSGTRLTVV.

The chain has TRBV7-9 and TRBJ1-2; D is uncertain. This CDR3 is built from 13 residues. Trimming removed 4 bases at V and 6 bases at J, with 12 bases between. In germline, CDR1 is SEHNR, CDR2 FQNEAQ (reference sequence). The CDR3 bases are TGTGCCAGCAGCTCTACCTACAGAGATGGCTACACCTTC. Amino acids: CASSSTYRDGYTF. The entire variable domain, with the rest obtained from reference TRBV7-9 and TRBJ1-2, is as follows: DTGVSQNPRHKITKRGQNVTFRCDPISEHNRLYWYRQTLGQGPEFLTYFQNEAQLEKSRLLSDRFSAERPKGSFSTLEIQRTEQGDSAMYLCASSSTYRDGYTFGSGTRLTVV.

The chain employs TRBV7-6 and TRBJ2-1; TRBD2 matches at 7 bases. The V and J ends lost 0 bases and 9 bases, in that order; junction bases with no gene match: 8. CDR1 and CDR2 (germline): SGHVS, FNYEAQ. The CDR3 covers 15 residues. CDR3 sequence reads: CASSLAAGTPSEQFF. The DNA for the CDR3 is TGTGCCAGCAGCTTAGCAGCGGGGACCCCTAGTGAGCAGTTCTTC.

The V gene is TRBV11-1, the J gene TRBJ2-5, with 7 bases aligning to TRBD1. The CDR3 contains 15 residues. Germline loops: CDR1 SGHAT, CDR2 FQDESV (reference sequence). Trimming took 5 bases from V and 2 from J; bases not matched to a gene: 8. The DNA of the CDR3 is TGTGCCAGCAGCCTGGCCGGGACAGAACAAGAGACCCAGTACTTC. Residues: CASSLAGTEQETQYF. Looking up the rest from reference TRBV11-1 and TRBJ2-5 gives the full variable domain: EAEVAQSPRYKITEKSQAVAFWCDPISGHATLYWYRQILGQGPELLVQFQDESVVDDSQLPKDRFSAERLKGVDSTLKIQPAELGDSAMYLCASSLAGTEQETQYFGPGTRLLVL.

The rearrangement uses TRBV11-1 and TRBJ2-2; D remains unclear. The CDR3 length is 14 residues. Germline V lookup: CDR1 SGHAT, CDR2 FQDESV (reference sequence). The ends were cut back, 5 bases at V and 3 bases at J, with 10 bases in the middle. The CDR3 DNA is TGTGCCAGCAGCCGAACAGAGTACACCGGGGAGCTGTTTTTT. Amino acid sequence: CASSRTEYTGELFF.

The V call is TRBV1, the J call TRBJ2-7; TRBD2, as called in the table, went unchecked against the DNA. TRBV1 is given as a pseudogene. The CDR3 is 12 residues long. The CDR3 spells CTSSHKGDEQYF. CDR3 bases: TGCACCAGCAGCCATAAGGGAGACGAGCAGTACTTC.

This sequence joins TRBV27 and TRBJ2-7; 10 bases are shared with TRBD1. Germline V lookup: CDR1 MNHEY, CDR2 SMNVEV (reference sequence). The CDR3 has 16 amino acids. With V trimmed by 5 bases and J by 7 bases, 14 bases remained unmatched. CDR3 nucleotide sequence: TGTGCCAGCAGTACAAGAACCGGGACAGGGGCGGGTGAGCAGTACTTC. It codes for CASSTRTGTGAGEQYF.

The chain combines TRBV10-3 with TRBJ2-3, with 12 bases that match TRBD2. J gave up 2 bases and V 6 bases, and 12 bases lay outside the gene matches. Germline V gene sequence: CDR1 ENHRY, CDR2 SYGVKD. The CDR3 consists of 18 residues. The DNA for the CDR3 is TGTGCCATCAGCGAAACTAGCGGGGGGCCAGACACCACAGATACGCAGTATTTT. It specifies CAISETSGGPDTTDTQYF.

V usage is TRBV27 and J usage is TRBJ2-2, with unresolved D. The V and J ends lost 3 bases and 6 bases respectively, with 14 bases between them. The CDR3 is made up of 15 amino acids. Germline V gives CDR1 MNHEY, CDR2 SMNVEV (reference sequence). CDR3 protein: CASSFGLGYAGELFF. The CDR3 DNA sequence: TGTGCCAGCAGTTTCGGTCTGGGCTACGCCGGGGAGCTGTTTTTT.

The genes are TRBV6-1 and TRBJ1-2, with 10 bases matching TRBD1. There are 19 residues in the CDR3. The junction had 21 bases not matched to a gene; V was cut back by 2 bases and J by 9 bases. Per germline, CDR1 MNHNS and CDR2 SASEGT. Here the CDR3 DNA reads TGTGCCAGCAGTGAATTGGGGGGGACAGGGGCTAAAATTCTGTATCGCTACACCTTC. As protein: CASSELGGTGAKILYRYTF.

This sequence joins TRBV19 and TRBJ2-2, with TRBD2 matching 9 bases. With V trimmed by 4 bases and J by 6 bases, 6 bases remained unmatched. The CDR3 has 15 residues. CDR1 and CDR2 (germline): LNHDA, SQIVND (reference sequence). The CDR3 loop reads CASSRGLAGSGELFF. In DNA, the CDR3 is TGTGCCAGTAGTAGGGGACTAGCTGGGTCCGGGGAGCTGTTTTTT.

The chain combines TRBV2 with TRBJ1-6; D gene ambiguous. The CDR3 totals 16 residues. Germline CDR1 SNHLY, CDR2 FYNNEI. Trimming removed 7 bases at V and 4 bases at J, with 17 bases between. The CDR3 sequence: CASIPTKALYNSPLHF. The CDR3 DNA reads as TGTGCCAGCATCCCGACTAAAGCTCTTTATAATTCACCCCTCCACTTT.

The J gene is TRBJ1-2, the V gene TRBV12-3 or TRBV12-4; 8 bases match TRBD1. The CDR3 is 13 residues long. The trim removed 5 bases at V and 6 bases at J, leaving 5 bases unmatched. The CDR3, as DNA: TGTGCCAGCAGTCAGGACAGGGAGCATGGCTACACCTTC. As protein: CASSQDREHGYTF.

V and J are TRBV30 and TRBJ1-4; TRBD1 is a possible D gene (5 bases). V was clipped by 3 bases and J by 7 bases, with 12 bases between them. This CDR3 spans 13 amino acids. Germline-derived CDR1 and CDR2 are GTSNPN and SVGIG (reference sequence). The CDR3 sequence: CAWSGAGGEKLFF. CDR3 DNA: TGTGCCTGGAGCGGCGCGGGGGGTGAAAAACTGTTTTTT.